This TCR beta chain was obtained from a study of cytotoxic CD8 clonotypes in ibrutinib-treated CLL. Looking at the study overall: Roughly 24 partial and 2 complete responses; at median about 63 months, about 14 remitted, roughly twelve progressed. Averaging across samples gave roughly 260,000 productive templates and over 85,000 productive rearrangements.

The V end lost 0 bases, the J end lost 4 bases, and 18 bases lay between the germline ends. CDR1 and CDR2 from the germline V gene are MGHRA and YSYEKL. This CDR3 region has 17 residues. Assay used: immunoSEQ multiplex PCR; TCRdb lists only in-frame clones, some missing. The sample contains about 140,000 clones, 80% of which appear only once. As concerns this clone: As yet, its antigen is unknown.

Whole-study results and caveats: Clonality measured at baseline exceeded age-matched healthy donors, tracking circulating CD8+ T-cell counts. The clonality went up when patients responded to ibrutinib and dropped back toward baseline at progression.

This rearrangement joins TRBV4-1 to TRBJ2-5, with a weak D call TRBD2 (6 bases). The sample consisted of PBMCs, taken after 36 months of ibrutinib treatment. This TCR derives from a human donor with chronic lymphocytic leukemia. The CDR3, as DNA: TGCGCCAGCAGCCAAGATTGGACCCCGGGGGTAAGAGAGACCCAGTACTTC. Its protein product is CASSQDWTPGVRETQYF.